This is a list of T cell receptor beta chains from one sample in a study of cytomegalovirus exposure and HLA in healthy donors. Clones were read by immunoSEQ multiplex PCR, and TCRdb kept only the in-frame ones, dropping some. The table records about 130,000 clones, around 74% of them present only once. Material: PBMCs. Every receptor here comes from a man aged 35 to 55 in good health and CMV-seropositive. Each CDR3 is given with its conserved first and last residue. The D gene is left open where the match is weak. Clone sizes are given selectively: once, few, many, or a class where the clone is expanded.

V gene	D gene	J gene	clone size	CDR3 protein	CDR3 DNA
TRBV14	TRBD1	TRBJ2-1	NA	CASSQDMTGRYNEQFF	TGTGCCAGCAGCCAAGATATGACAGGGCGCTACAATGAGCAGTTCTTC
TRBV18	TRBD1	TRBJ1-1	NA	CASSRDRGKTEAFF	TGTGCCAGCTCACGGGACAGGGGAAAGACTGAAGCTTTCTTT
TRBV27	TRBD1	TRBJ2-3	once	CASSLLTGGWNTQYF	TGTGCCAGCAGTTTATTAACAGGGGGTTGGAATACGCAGTATTTT
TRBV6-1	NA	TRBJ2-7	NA	CASSTTRTEAYEQYF	TGTGCCAGCAGTACTACTCGGACAGAAGCCTACGAGCAGTACTTC
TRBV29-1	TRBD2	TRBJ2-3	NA	CSVEGALVSGRTDTQYF	TGCAGCGTTGAAGGGGCGCTAGTTAGCGGGAGAACAGATACGCAGTATTTT
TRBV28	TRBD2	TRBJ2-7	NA	CASSFSREAKQYF	TGTGCCAGCAGTTTCTCGCGGGAGGCGAAGCAGTACTTC
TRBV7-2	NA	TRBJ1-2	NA	CASSLVGDGYTF	TGTGCCAGCAGCTTAGTCGGGGATGGCTACACCTTC
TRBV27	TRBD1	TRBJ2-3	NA	CASSLRGLTDTQYF	TGTGCCAGCAGTTTAAGGGGGCTTACAGATACGCAGTATTTT
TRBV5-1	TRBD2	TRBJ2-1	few	CASSLGGGDGEQFF	TGCGCCAGCAGCTTGGGGGGAGGGGATGGTGAGCAGTTCTTC
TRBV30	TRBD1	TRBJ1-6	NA	CAWSARDRGSPLHF	TGTGCCTGGAGTGCAAGGGACAGAGGTTCACCCCTCCACTTT
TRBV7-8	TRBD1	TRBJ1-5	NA	CASSSKGVRDRSYNQPQHF	TGTGCCAGCAGCTCGAAAGGGGTCCGGGACAGGTCCTACAATCAGCCCCAGCATTTT
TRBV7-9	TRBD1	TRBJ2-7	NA	CASSPRDRKTYEQYF	TGTGCCAGCAGCCCACGGGACAGGAAAACCTACGAGCAGTACTTC
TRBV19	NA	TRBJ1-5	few	CASSKTRGPLSNQPQHF	TGTGCCAGTAGTAAGACCAGGGGTCCTCTTAGCAATCAGCCCCAGCATTTT
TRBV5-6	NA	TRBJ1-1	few	CASSPTPQDTEAFF	TGTGCCAGCAGCCCAACCCCCCAGGACACTGAAGCTTTCTTT
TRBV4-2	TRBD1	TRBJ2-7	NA	CASSQGRQGEIYEQYF	TGTGCCAGCAGCCAAGGGAGACAGGGGGAAATATACGAGCAGTACTTC
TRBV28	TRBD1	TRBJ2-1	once	CASSFPRDRAYNEQFF	TGTGCCAGCAGTTTTCCCCGGGACAGGGCTTACAATGAGCAGTTCTTC
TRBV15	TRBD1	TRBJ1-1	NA	CATSFKRDSTAFF	TGTGCCACCAGCTTTAAGAGGGACAGTACGGCTTTCTTT
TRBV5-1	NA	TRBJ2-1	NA	CASSFRGSSDEQFF	TGCGCCAGCAGCTTCAGGGGCAGCAGTGATGAGCAGTTCTTC
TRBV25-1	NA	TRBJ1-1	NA	CASNREGGTEAFF	TGTGCCAGCAATCGGGAGGGAGGTACTGAAGCTTTCTTT
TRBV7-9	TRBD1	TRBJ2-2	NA	CSSSLGTGSTGELFF	TGTTCCAGCAGCTTAGGGACAGGGAGCACCGGGGAGCTGTTTTTT
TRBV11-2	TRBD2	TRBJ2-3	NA	CASRRGLAGERSTDTQYF	TGTGCCAGCAGACGGGGACTAGCGGGAGAGCGCAGCACAGATACGCAGTATTTT
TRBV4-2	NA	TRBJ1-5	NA	CASSQDSGWGQPQHF	TGTGCCAGCAGCCAAGATAGCGGCTGGGGGCAGCCCCAGCATTTT
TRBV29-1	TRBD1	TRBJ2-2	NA	CSVEVNTGGTGELFF	TGCAGCGTTGAAGTGAACACAGGGGGCACCGGGGAGCTGTTTTTT
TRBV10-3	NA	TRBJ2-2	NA	CAISASENTGELFF	TGTGCCATCAGTGCTTCAGAGAACACCGGGGAGCTGTTTTTT
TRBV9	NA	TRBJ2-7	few	CASSPDSNEQYF	TGTGCCAGCAGTCCGGACAGTAACGAGCAGTACTTC
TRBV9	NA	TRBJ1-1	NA	CASSQGGDTEAFF	TGTGCCAGCAGCCAGGGTGGGGACACTGAAGCTTTCTTT
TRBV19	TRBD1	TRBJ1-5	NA	CASSIDGGRGPSNQPQHF	TGTGCCAGTAGTATAGATGGAGGCAGGGGGCCTAGCAATCAGCCCCAGCATTTT
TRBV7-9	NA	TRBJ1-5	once	CASSTEGVNQPQHF	TGTGCCAGCAGCACCGAGGGGGTCAATCAGCCCCAGCATTTT
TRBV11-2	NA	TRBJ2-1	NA	CASSLGQGSYNEQFF	TGTGCCAGCAGCTTAGGGCAGGGCTCCTACAATGAGCAGTTCTTC
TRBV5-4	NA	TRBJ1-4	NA	CASSDAGERTNEKLFF	TGTGCCAGCAGCGATGCGGGGGAGCGAACTAATGAAAAACTGTTTTTT
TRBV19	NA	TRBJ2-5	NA	CASSTGGETQYF	TGTGCCAGTAGTACTGGCGGAGAGACCCAGTACTTC
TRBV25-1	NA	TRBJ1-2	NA	CASSEYGNSVYGYTF	TGTGCCAGCAGTGAATACGGTAATTCGGTCTATGGCTACACCTTC
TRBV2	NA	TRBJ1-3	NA	CASRDSLLPSGNTIYF	TGTGCCAGCCGGGATTCCCTGCTTCCCTCTGGAAACACCATATATTTT
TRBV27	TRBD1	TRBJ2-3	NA	CASSDRDTATDPYF	TGTGCCAGCAGTGACAGGGACACCGCCACCGACCCGTATTTT
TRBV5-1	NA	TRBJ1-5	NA	CASSLDGLTQHF	TGCGCCAGCAGCTTGGATGGGCTAACCCAGCATTTT
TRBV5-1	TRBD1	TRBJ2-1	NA	CASSSTFGTAYNEQFF	TGCGCCAGCAGCTCTACCTTCGGGACAGCTTACAATGAGCAGTTCTTC
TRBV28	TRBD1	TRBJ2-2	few	CASSLIGTGKLRAGELFF	TGTGCCAGCAGTTTAATCGGGACAGGGAAGCTGAGGGCCGGGGAGCTGTTTTTT
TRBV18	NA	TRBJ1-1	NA	CASSLLQGNGDTEAFF	TGTGCCAGCTCACTACTTCAGGGGAACGGGGACACTGAAGCTTTCTTT
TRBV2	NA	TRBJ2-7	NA	CASSVLRTYEQYF	TGTGCCAGCAGTGTCCTGCGGACCTACGAGCAGTACTTC
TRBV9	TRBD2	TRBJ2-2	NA	CASSVLAGGLNTGELFF	TGTGCCAGCAGCGTACTAGCGGGGGGATTGAACACCGGGGAGCTGTTTTTT
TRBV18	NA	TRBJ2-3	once	CASSPQDYLYTDTQYF	TGTGCCAGCTCACCTCAGGACTACTTATACACAGATACGCAGTATTTT
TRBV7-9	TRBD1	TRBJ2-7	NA	CSSSLILRDRPLTYEQYF	TGTTCCAGCAGCTTAATCTTGAGGGACAGGCCCTTAACCTACGAGCAGTACTTC
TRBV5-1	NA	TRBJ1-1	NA	CASSFGHSKSNTEAFF	TGCGCCAGCAGCTTCGGACACTCTAAAAGCAACACTGAAGCTTTCTTT
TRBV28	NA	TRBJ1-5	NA	CASITWGGQENQPQHF	TGTGCCAGCATCACCTGGGGGGGGCAGGAAAATCAGCCCCAGCATTTT
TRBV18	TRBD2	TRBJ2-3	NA	CASSPVAGGPGSTDTQYF	TGTGCCAGCTCACCAGTAGCGGGAGGGCCGGGCAGCACAGATACGCAGTATTTT
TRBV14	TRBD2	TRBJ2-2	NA	CASSQGLGLAGGSNTGELFF	TGTGCCAGCAGCCAAGGCCTGGGGCTAGCGGGAGGATCGAACACCGGGGAGCTGTTTTTT
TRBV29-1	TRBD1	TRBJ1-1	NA	CSVDQAGGPTEAFF	TGCAGCGTTGACCAGGCAGGGGGACCCACTGAAGCTTTCTTT
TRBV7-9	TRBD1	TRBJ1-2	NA	CASTIQGANYGYTF	TGTGCCAGCACCATTCAGGGGGCCAACTATGGCTACACCTTC
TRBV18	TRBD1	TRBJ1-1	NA	CASSPPDRVYTEAFF	TGTGCCAGCTCACCACCGGACAGGGTGTACACTGAAGCTTTCTTT
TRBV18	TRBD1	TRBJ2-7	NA	CASSRGRDRLHYEQYF	TGTGCCAGCTCACGCGGACGGGACAGGTTGCATTACGAGCAGTACTTC
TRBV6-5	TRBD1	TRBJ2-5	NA	CASSYSGQGRETQYF	TGTGCCAGCAGTTACTCGGGACAGGGTCGGGAGACCCAGTACTTC
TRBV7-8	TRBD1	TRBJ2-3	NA	CASSLEGASGTDTQYF	TGTGCCAGCAGCTTAGAGGGGGCAAGCGGCACAGATACGCAGTATTTT
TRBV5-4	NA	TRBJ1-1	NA	CASLAANSAIMNTEAFF	TGTGCCAGCTTAGCCGCGAATTCAGCTATTATGAACACTGAAGCTTTCTTT
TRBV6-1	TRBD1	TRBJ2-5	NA	CAISESLNRGQETQYF	TGTGCCATCAGTGAGTCGTTAAACAGGGGACAAGAGACCCAGTACTTC
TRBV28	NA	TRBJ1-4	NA	CASSSIDEKLFF	TGTGCCAGCAGTTCTATCGATGAAAAACTGTTTTTT
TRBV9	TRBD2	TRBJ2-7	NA	CASSVASGRDEQYF	TGTGCCAGCAGCGTAGCGAGCGGGAGGGACGAGCAGTACTTC